This T cell receptor beta chain was recovered during a study of cytotoxic CD8 clonotypes in ibrutinib-treated CLL. Study-level background: Researchers reported about 10 relapsed/refractory and some 14 treatment-naive patients, 17 to 18 of them IGHV unmutated.

A note on this clone: Its specificity is not known.

Here immunoSEQ multiplex PCR was the method, and the copy in TCRdb shows in-frame clones only, minus some. The data hold around 150,000 clones, with approximately 90% observed a single time. The CDR3 runs 14 residues. V was clipped by 6 bases and J by 1 base; unmatched bases: 6. Germline V CDR1 and CDR2: SGHRS, YFSETQ. Findings and caveats of the study: Clonality grew at ibrutinib response; at progression, it decreased back toward baseline. Patients with sustained remission and those progressing were sampled at differing times. Clonality was higher at baseline than in age-matched healthy donors and tracked circulating CD8+ T-cell counts.

The chain couples TRBV5-1 to TRBJ1-2, with 7 bases aligning to TRBD1. The sequence was obtained from a human donor with chronic lymphocytic leukemia. The sequences come from PBMCs, collected at disease progression, from a patient treated with ibrutinib. CDR3 residues: CASKLRDSNYGYTF. The CDR3 DNA reads as TGCGCCAGCAAACTCCGGGACAGTAACTATGGCTACACCTTC.